This note documents a single T cell receptor beta chain sequence. This record comes from a study of blood T cell repertoires in COVID-19. Assay used: immunoSEQ multiplex PCR; TCRdb lists only in-frame clones, some missing. The sample lists around 130,000 clones, approximately 85% seen once, with around 4.7% in the top ten. The origin of this receptor is a human donor in a cohort sampled during active COVID-19. The sequencing input was peripheral blood.

The CDR3 DNA reads as TGTGCCTGGAGTGTACGGGGTGGGGAGACCCAGTACTTC. Amino acid sequence: CAWSVRGGETQYF. V and J are TRBV30 and TRBJ2-5, with D possibly matching TRBD2 (5 bases). The germline CDR1 and CDR2 sequences are GTSNPN and SVGIG (reference sequence). This CDR3 is built from 13 residues. Trimming took 0 bases from V and 5 from J, leaving 10 bases between them. The full variable domain, in which reference TRBV30 and TRBJ2-5 provide the parts outside the CDR3, is SQTIHQWPATLVQPVGSPLSLECTVEGTSNPNLYWYRQAAGRGLQLLFYSVGIGQISSEVPQNLSASRPQDRQFILSSKKLLLSDSGFYLCAWSVRGGETQYFGPGTRLLVL.